This TCR beta chain comes out of a study of T cell clonality in common variable immunodeficiency. Findings and limits, study-wide: Reportedly, TCR beta sequences from common variable immunodeficiency showed fewer deletions and N-nucleotide insertions. Fewer TCRbeta clones were shared among CVID subjects than controls.

Some clones are missing from TCRdb's copy, which holds only in-frame ones; the method was immunoSEQ multiplex PCR. There are some 42,000 clones in the sample, none observed a single time. The table lists this clone with many counts. The antigen remains unidentified. The missing CDR3 end, 3 residues past where the read stops, is filled in from the germline J gene. From germline, CDR1 is LNHDA and CDR2 SQIVND (reference sequence). V dropped 5 bases and J dropped 6 bases, with 13 bases sitting between them. The CDR3 runs to 14 residues. The clonotype comes from a person aged 18 to 70 in good health. V and J are TRBV19 and TRBJ2-2, with a possible D match to TRBD2 (5 bases). Sequencing input: peripheral blood mononuclear cells. The sequenced part of the CDR3 DNA is TGTGCCAGTAGTCCCCCCTACGGGGCCGGGGAG. It is translated as CASSPPYGAGE. The complete CDR3 protein is CASSPPYGAGELFF.